The clone carrying this T cell receptor (beta chain) was observed a single time. Antigen specificity is unknown. This entry is derived from a study of cytomegalovirus exposure and HLA in healthy donors. Study-level results: The study listed roughly 160 cytomegalovirus-associated TCR beta chains.

The assay was immunoSEQ multiplex PCR, and TCRdb's table has in-frame clones only and misses some. Among over 100,000 clones listed, roughly nine tenths were seen once. The ends were cut back, 2 bases at V and 0 bases at J, with 8 bases in the middle. This CDR3 contains 15 residues. In germline, CDR1 is SGHRS, CDR2 YFSETQ. This sequence was found in a woman aged 18-35 years in good health and CMV-seronegative. The chain couples TRBV5-1 to TRBJ1-4; D remains unclear. Sequenced: PBMCs. CDR3: CASSFGRATNEKLFF. The CDR3, as DNA: TGCGCCAGCAGCTTCGGTCGGGCAACTAATGAAAAACTGTTTTTT.